This TCR beta chain was sequenced in a study of blood T cell repertoires in COVID-19. Clones were read by immunoSEQ multiplex PCR, and TCRdb kept only the in-frame ones, dropping some. The table has 230,000 or so clones, roughly 88% seen once. Material: peripheral blood. The source of this sequence is a woman aged 40 to 55 who had recovered from COVID-19.

This CDR3 reads CASSQVYGTSTSTDTQYF. As DNA, the CDR3 is TGCGCCAGCAGCCAAGTCTATGGGACTAGTACTAGCACAGATACGCAGTATTTT. J is TRBJ2-3 and V is TRBV4-3; 8 bases agree with TRBD2. This CDR3 contains 18 residues. Per the germline V gene, CDR1 is LGHNA and CDR2 is YSLEER. J was trimmed by 0 bases and V by 1 base; bases with no gene match: 9.